This T cell receptor beta chain was observed in a study of OX40 agonist ivuxolimab in advanced cancers. Study-wide background: Patients enrolled in dose escalation were diagnosed with hepatocellular carcinoma, melanoma, renal cell or head and neck cancer.

Peripheral blood came from all dose cohorts at three timepoints. This clone was detected a few times. Sequencing used immunoSEQ multiplex PCR; TCRdb keeps in-frame clones, though not all of them. The sample gives fewer than 55,000 clones, about 85% of which show up once; under 7% is in the top ten. The receptor was derived from an adult with an advanced solid tumor such as melanoma, head and neck, liver or kidney cancer. The sample here was CD4+ or CD8+ T cells sorted from blood, taken in a trial of the OX40 agonist ivuxolimab.

CDR3 residues: CASSYYDSGTGELFF. The CDR3 DNA is TGTGCCAGCAGTTACTACGACTCGGGAACCGGGGAGCTGTTTTTT. The rearrangement uses TRBV6-5 and TRBJ2-2, with D possibly TRBD2 on 5 matching bases. CDR3 length equals 15 residues. V was trimmed by 1 base and J by 5 bases, leaving 11 bases between them. The V gene's germline CDR1 is MNHEY and CDR2 SVGAGI.